What follows is one T cell receptor (beta chain) and its context. Trimming took 6 bases from V and 0 from J; bases not matched to a gene: 4. This CDR3 is 14 amino acids long. CDR1 is MNHNY, CDR2 SVGAGI, per germline (reference sequence). Sequencing was performed with immunoSEQ multiplex PCR; in TCRdb, only in-frame clones are kept and a portion is missing. The table records under 95,000 clones, 85% of them present only once. This entry is derived from a study of blood T cell repertoires in COVID-19. V and J are TRBV6-6 and TRBJ1-1; 7 positions match TRBD1. Sample: peripheral blood. The TCR originated in a man aged 45-60 years with COVID-19, enrolled during active disease. The CDR3 DNA follows: TGTGCCAGCAGCGAGGGACAGTTGAACACTGAAGCTTTCTTT. This sequence encodes CASSEGQLNTEAFF.